Listed here is a single T cell receptor (beta chain). Authors' data handling: Quantification of nucleated cells was approximated via reference gene primer amplification. Produced via immunoSEQ multiplex PCR; TCRdb's table is partial and in-frame only. D and trimming come from the DNA, and the V and J calls and clone size come from that table. The table has about 240,000 clones, about nine tenths seen once; the top ten hold 7.2%. This sample was taken from a study of blood T cell repertoires in COVID-19. Looking at the study overall: Material from acute and convalescent COVID-19 was sourced from the United States, Italy and Spain. PBMCs, B-cell-depleted T cells, or T cells provided the cDNA or gDNA that made up the material.

Trimming shortened V by 4 bases and J by 3 bases, and 17 bases separated the two germline ends. Germline V gives CDR1 SGHDN, CDR2 FVKESK. There are 16 residues in the CDR3. The sequence came from a man in his sixties who had recovered from COVID-19. Material: peripheral blood. V and J are TRBV14 and TRBJ2-3; D is ambiguous. CDR3 sequence: CASSPPGQVRTDTQYF. CDR3 DNA: TGTGCCAGCAGCCCCCCAGGTCAGGTTCGGACAGATACGCAGTATTTT.